Each of the 5 T cell receptor beta chains below was sequenced from the same sample in a study of blood T cell repertoires in COVID-19. Using immunoSEQ multiplex PCR, the repertoire was profiled, and TCRdb retains in-frame clones only, with some absent. The sample lists 350,000 to 500,000 clones; about 90% were seen once. The sample was peripheral blood. The receptors shown here come from a man aged 18 to 29 with COVID-19, enrolled during active disease.

V gene TRBV10-2 combines with J gene TRBJ1-4; tentative D call: TRBD1 (5 bases). The V and J ends lost 7 bases and 8 bases respectively, with 23 bases between them. CDR3 length: 16 residues. Germline V gene data show CDR1 as WSHSY and CDR2 as SAAADI. The CDR3 sequence: CASTGKTGVRGEKLFF. In nucleotides, the CDR3 is TGCGCCAGCACGGGCAAAACGGGGGTGCGGGGGGAAAAACTGTTTTTT.

The chain links TRBV3-1 (or the pseudogene TRBV3-2) to TRBJ2-5; TRBD2 is a possible D gene (7 bases). The CDR3 is 16 amino acids. Germline-derived CDR1 and CDR2 are LGHDT and YNNKEL (reference sequence). V lost 0 bases, J lost 4 bases, and 15 bases lay in between. CDR3 loop: CASSQEGRGGLETQYF. CDR3 sequence (DNA): TGTGCCAGCAGCCAAGAAGGGAGGGGGGGCTTAGAGACCCAGTACTTC.

Concerning this clone itself: This specimen includes other DNA sequences encoding the same CDR3. The chain couples TRBV6-1 to TRBJ2-7, with a tentative D call TRBD1 (7 bases). The V end lost 3 bases, the J end lost 4 bases, and 13 bases lay between the germline ends. In germline, CDR1 is MNHNS, CDR2 SASEGT. This CDR3 has 14 amino acids. CDR3 nucleotide sequence: TGTGCCAGCAGTGAGTCAGGGGGAGGATACGAGCAGTACTTC. Translated, it gives CASSESGGGYEQYF.

This chain uses TRBV9 with TRBJ1-1; D not certain. CDR1 and CDR2 (germline): SGDLS, YYNGEE. This CDR3 region has 13 residues. Deletions cut 0 bases from V and 0 bases from J, with 3 bases between. The CDR3 DNA reads as TGTGCCAGCAGCGTAGGTATGAACACTGAAGCTTTCTTT. It translates to CASSVGMNTEAFF.

As regards this clone: At one end the junction does not follow the germline gene, possibly because of a read error. The chain is built from TRBV2 and TRBJ1-5, with D tentatively TRBD1 (5 bases). The germline gives CDR1 SNHLY, CDR2 FYNNEI. The CDR3 totals 15 residues. The CDR3 DNA reads TGTGCCAGCAGTGAGGTCAGGGTCGGGGGTCAGTCCCAGCATTTT. Translated, it gives CASSEVRVGGQSQHF.